The rows below give T cell receptor beta chains drawn from one sample of a study of blood T cell repertoires in COVID-19. Here immunoSEQ multiplex PCR was the method, and the copy in TCRdb shows in-frame clones only, minus some. The table has about 150,000 clones, about nine tenths seen once; the top ten hold roughly 1.5%. The specimen sequenced was peripheral blood. The origin of the receptors is a human donor in a cohort sampled during active COVID-19. CDR3s include the opening cysteine and the closing phenylalanine or tryptophan. A D gene is named only where the DNA matches it firmly. The size of a clone is reported for some rows only, either as once, few or many, or as a class for expanded clones.

TRBV4-2	TRBD1	TRBJ2-5	NA	TGTGCCAGCAGCCTCCTTGGGACAGCAGAGACCCAGTACTTC	CASSLLGTAETQYF
TRBV5-5	NA	TRBJ2-3	NA	TGTGCCAGCAGCAGAGGACAGTTGGGCACAGATACGCAGTATTTT	CASSRGQLGTDTQYF
TRBV2	NA	TRBJ1-2	NA	TGTGCCATCCCCGACATGCTTTTGTCCTATGGCTACACCTTC	CAIPDMLLSYGYTF
TRBV7-7	NA	TRBJ1-5	once	TGTGCCAGCACCACAGGGAGGGATCAGAATCAGCCCCAGCATTTT	CASTTGRDQNQPQHF
TRBV5-6	NA	TRBJ2-1	NA	TGTGCCAGCAGTCAGGGGGGGACTAGACAGTTCTTC	CASSQGGTRQFF
TRBV19	TRBD2	TRBJ2-3	once	TGTGCCAGTAGTATAGGTCGCGGGGGGAGATACACAGATACGCAGTATTTT	CASSIGRGGRYTDTQYF
TRBV5-1	NA	TRBJ2-1	NA	TGCGCCAGCAGCCCCGAGTCCGAATACAATGAGCAGTTCTTC	CASSPESEYNEQFF
TRBV27	NA	TRBJ1-1	NA	TGTGCCAGCAGTTTCACGGACAGTGTAAACACTGAAGCTTTCTTT	CASSFTDSVNTEAFF
TRBV6-4	TRBD2	TRBJ2-1	NA	TGTGCCAGCAGTGACAGCGGGGGGACCGTCTACAATGAGCAGTTCTTC	CASSDSGGTVYNEQFF
TRBV7-9	TRBD1	TRBJ1-1	NA	TGTGCCAGCAGCTTGCCCAGGGGGAGAAACACTGAAGCTTTCTTT	CASSLPRGRNTEAFF
TRBV2	NA	TRBJ2-5	NA	TGTGCCTGTCAGGGAACAGAGACCCAGTACTTC	CACQGTETQYF
TRBV6-1	NA	TRBJ1-1	NA	TGTGCCAGCAGTGAAGGTACAGCCGGGGGAGGTGAAGCTTTCTTT	CASSEGTAGGGEAFF
TRBV3-1/TRBV3-2	NA	TRBJ1-6	NA	TGTGCCAGCAGCCAAGAAAGCGTTTCACCCCTCCACTTT	CASSQESVSPLHF
TRBV4-1	NA	TRBJ1-5	NA	TGCGCCAGCAGCCCAGGGTGGAATCAGCCCCAGCATTTT	CASSPGWNQPQHF
TRBV5-1	NA	TRBJ1-5	NA	TGCGCCAGCAGCTTGGATTTCAACAATCAGCCCCAGCATTTT	CASSLDFNNQPQHF
TRBV9	TRBD1	TRBJ2-3	NA	TGTGCCAGCAGCGTAGGGACAGGAGCAGAGGTAGATACGCAGTATTTT	CASSVGTGAEVDTQYF
TRBV6-4	NA	TRBJ1-1	NA	TGTGCCAGCAGCAAAGCCCCAGGGATGAACACTGAAGCTTTCTTT	CASSKAPGMNTEAFF
TRBV5-1	TRBD1	TRBJ2-6	once	TGCGCCAGCAGCTTGGGGATAGGACAGGGGATCGGCTCTGGGGCCAACGTCCTGACTTTC	CASSLGIGQGIGSGANVLTF
TRBV5-8	NA	TRBJ1-4	NA	TGTGCCAGCAGCTTGTCGGGACTTCATAATGAAAAACTGTTTTTT	CASSLSGLHNEKLFF
TRBV7-2	NA	TRBJ1-5	NA	TGTGCCAGCAGCCCTAATATGGCAGGTCATCAGCCCCAGCATTTT	CASSPNMAGHQPQHF
TRBV6-5	NA	TRBJ1-2	NA	TGTGCCAGCAGTTACTCAAATGGACAGCCCTATGGCTACACCTTC	CASSYSNGQPYGYTF
TRBV7-9	TRBD1	TRBJ1-6	few	TGTGCCAGCAGCGGACAGGGGAATTCACCCCTCCACTTT	CASSGQGNSPLHF
TRBV6-5	NA	TRBJ1-5	NA	TGTGCCAGCGGGCCAGGGGCCAGCAATCAGCCCCAGCATTTT	CASGPGASNQPQHF
TRBV2	TRBD2	TRBJ2-1	NA	TGTGCCAGTAGGATAAGCGGGGGGGCAAATGAGCAGTTCTTC	CASRISGGANEQFF
TRBV11-1	TRBD1	TRBJ1-1	NA	TGTGCCAGCAACAAGGACAGGGTGAACACTGAAGCTTTCTTT	CASNKDRVNTEAFF
TRBV10-1	NA	TRBJ1-6	NA	TGCGCCAGCCGACCTAACACGGAGGTCCGGGGTAATTCACCCCTCCACTTT	CASRPNTEVRGNSPLHF
TRBV18	NA	TRBJ2-5	NA	TGTGCCAGCTCACCGTCGCGGGGGCGGGAGACCCAGTACTTC	CASSPSRGRETQYF
TRBV2	TRBD1	TRBJ1-5	NA	TGTGCCAGCAGTGATGGGACAGCTAGCAATCAGCCCCAGCATTTT	CASSDGTASNQPQHF
TRBV10-1	NA	TRBJ2-3	NA	TGCGCCAGCCGACCCACTAGTTTGGACACAGATACGCAGTATTTT	CASRPTSLDTDTQYF
TRBV3-1/TRBV3-2	TRBD1	TRBJ1-2	NA	TGTGCCAGCAGCCAAGTGCCACCCGGGACAGGGACCTATGGCTACACCTTC	CASSQVPPGTGTYGYTF
TRBV7-9	NA	TRBJ2-3	NA	TGTGCCAGCAGCTCCACCCAGGGAGATACGCAGTATTTT	CASSSTQGDTQYF
TRBV10-1	TRBD1	TRBJ2-7	NA	TGCGCCAGCAGACTGGACAGGAGGAGCTCCTACGAGCAGTACTTC	CASRLDRRSSYEQYF
TRBV20-1	NA	TRBJ2-7	NA	TGCAGTGCTAGGAGAGGGTACGAGCAGTACTTC	CSARRGYEQYF